The clone carrying this T cell receptor (beta chain) came up a few times. Preparing the TCRbeta library involved the use of unique molecular identifiers. TCRdb processed the PCR reads anew with MiXCR; each CDR3 protein has one entry. The sample consists of hundreds of thousands of distinct CDR3 sequences, approximately 16% of them appearing once. The germline V gene has CDR1 SQVTM and CDR2 ANQGSEA. Trimming at V came to 5 bases and at J to 5 bases, leaving 7 bases not matched to a gene. The CDR3 runs to 16 residues. The data were taken from a study of T-cell reconstitution after alpha-beta-depleted transplantation in children.

This clonotype originated in a human donor who donated a stem cell graft to a child with acute myeloid leukemia. The J gene is TRBJ2-1, the V gene TRBV29-1; 15 bases align to TRBD2. The sequenced sample was PBMCs from the stem cell graft donor, obtained from the stem cell graft. The CDR3 DNA reads TGCAGCGTTACTGGACTAGCGGGGGGGGCCCACAATGAGCAGTTCTTC. Its translation: CSVTGLAGGAHNEQFF.